These T cell receptor beta chains were read from a single sample in a study of T cells in tumors after PD-1 blockade. Libraries were prepared by immunoSEQ multiplex PCR; TCRdb keeps only in-frame clonotypes and omits some of them. Here the sample spans roughly 19,000 clones, roughly 80% being singletons. The sample here was PBMCs, taken after anti-PD-1 therapy. Source of these receptors: a human donor with advanced basal cell or squamous cell carcinoma (not recorded which). Both conserved end residues are part of each CDR3. A D gene is named only where the DNA matches it firmly. The size entry is marked missing in some rows and otherwise reads once, few, many or a size class.

d_call: NA
clone_size: few
j_call: TRBJ2-5
v_call: TRBV7-6
cdr3_aa: CASRPGTGETQYF
cdr3_nt: TGTGCCAGCAGACCGGGGACTGGAGAGACCCAGTACTTC

d_call: NA
clone_size: NA
j_call: TRBJ1-2
v_call: TRBV7-2
cdr3_aa: CASSLEMGGNGGYTF
cdr3_nt: TGTGCCAGCAGCTTAGAAATGGGTGGAAATGGGGGCTACACCTTC

d_call: NA
clone_size: few
j_call: TRBJ2-3
v_call: TRBV7-8
cdr3_aa: CASSLGAGHRDTQYF
cdr3_nt: TGTGCCAGCAGCTTAGGGGCAGGTCATCGCGATACGCAGTATTTT

d_call: NA
clone_size: NA
j_call: TRBJ1-3
v_call: TRBV13
cdr3_aa: CASSLERVLTGNTIYF
cdr3_nt: TGTGCCAGCAGCTTAGAACGGGTCCTAACTGGAAACACCATATATTTT

d_call: NA
clone_size: NA
j_call: TRBJ2-1
v_call: TRBV19
cdr3_aa: CASSPRLELNEQFF
cdr3_nt: TGTGCCAGTAGTCCAAGACTAGAACTCAATGAGCAGTTCTTC

d_call: NA
clone_size: NA
j_call: TRBJ1-1
v_call: TRBV6-2/TRBV6-3
cdr3_aa: CASSYSMAGVDHTEAFF
cdr3_nt: TGTGCCAGCAGTTACTCGATGGCAGGGGTTGATCACACTGAAGCTTTCTTT

d_call: TRBD1
clone_size: NA
j_call: TRBJ1-1
v_call: TRBV2
cdr3_aa: CASRLGTGVNTEAFF
cdr3_nt: TGTGCCAGCAGGCTCGGGACAGGGGTGAACACTGAAGCTTTCTTT

d_call: NA
clone_size: NA
j_call: TRBJ1-1
v_call: TRBV5-1
cdr3_aa: CASSDQDVRTEAFF
cdr3_nt: TGCGCCAGCAGCGACCAGGACGTAAGGACTGAAGCTTTCTTT

d_call: NA
clone_size: NA
j_call: TRBJ1-2
v_call: TRBV28
cdr3_aa: CASSSGQGDYGYTF
cdr3_nt: TGTGCCAGCAGTAGTGGACAAGGAGACTATGGCTACACCTTC

d_call: TRBD1
clone_size: NA
j_call: TRBJ2-1
v_call: TRBV7-9
cdr3_aa: CASSDSGQGKSEQFF
cdr3_nt: TGTGCCAGCAGCGACTCGGGACAGGGAAAAAGTGAGCAGTTCTTC

d_call: TRBD2
clone_size: NA
j_call: TRBJ2-1
v_call: TRBV4-1
cdr3_aa: CASSQASGMLSYNEQFF
cdr3_nt: TGCGCCAGCAGCCAAGCTAGCGGGATGTTGTCCTACAATGAGCAGTTCTTC

d_call: NA
clone_size: once
j_call: TRBJ2-2
v_call: TRBV7-9
cdr3_aa: CASSFETGELFF
cdr3_nt: TGTGCCAGCAGCTTCGAGACCGGGGAGCTGTTTTTT

d_call: TRBD1
clone_size: NA
j_call: TRBJ2-7
v_call: TRBV4-1
cdr3_aa: CASSRTGAYEQYF
cdr3_nt: TGCGCCAGCAGCCGGACAGGTGCCTACGAGCAGTACTTC

d_call: NA
clone_size: NA
j_call: TRBJ2-3
v_call: TRBV3-1/TRBV3-2
cdr3_aa: CASSQDILGDHYTDTQYF
cdr3_nt: TGTGCCAGCAGCCAAGATATTTTAGGGGACCACTACACAGATACGCAGTATTTT

d_call: NA
clone_size: once
j_call: TRBJ2-5
v_call: TRBV5-6
cdr3_aa: CASSQRADTQETQYF
cdr3_nt: TGTGCCAGCAGCCAGAGAGCGGATACTCAAGAGACCCAGTACTTC

d_call: NA
clone_size: NA
j_call: TRBJ1-4
v_call: TRBV19
cdr3_aa: CASRPTGEKLFF
cdr3_nt: TGTGCCAGTAGGCCGACGGGGGAAAAACTGTTTTTT

d_call: NA
clone_size: NA
j_call: TRBJ2-4
v_call: TRBV27
cdr3_aa: CASREQGSGNIQYF
cdr3_nt: TGTGCCAGCAGAGAACAGGGTTCGGGAAACATTCAGTACTTC

d_call: NA
clone_size: medium-sized
j_call: TRBJ2-7
v_call: TRBV1
cdr3_aa: CTSSPPARGGRYEQYF
cdr3_nt: TGCACCAGCAGCCCCCCGGCTCGCGGGGGGCGGTACGAGCAGTACTTC

d_call: TRBD1
clone_size: few
j_call: TRBJ2-7
v_call: TRBV3-1/TRBV3-2
cdr3_aa: CASSQGDSYEQYF
cdr3_nt: TGTGCCAGCAGCCAAGGGGACAGCTACGAGCAGTACTTC

d_call: NA
clone_size: NA
j_call: TRBJ1-4
v_call: TRBV7-9
cdr3_aa: CASSQETNEKLFF
cdr3_nt: TGTGCCAGCAGTCAGGAAACTAATGAAAAACTGTTTTTT

d_call: NA
clone_size: NA
j_call: TRBJ2-2
v_call: TRBV19
cdr3_aa: CASRPGEITGELFF
cdr3_nt: TGTGCCAGCCGACCGGGGGAGATAACCGGGGAGCTGTTTTTT

d_call: NA
clone_size: few
j_call: TRBJ2-1
v_call: TRBV19
cdr3_aa: CASSINSDKYNEQFF
cdr3_nt: TGTGCCAGTAGTATAAATTCCGACAAGTACAATGAGCAGTTCTTC

d_call: NA
clone_size: NA
j_call: TRBJ1-1
v_call: TRBV19
cdr3_aa: CASSRVPYTEAFF
cdr3_nt: TGTGCCAGTAGTAGGGTCCCCTACACTGAAGCTTTCTTT

d_call: NA
clone_size: NA
j_call: TRBJ2-7
v_call: TRBV5-8
cdr3_aa: CASSLGSNNYEQYF
cdr3_nt: TGTGCCAGCAGCTTGGGAAGCAACAACTACGAGCAGTACTTC

d_call: NA
clone_size: NA
j_call: TRBJ2-1
v_call: TRBV18
cdr3_aa: CASSPVTGTYNNEQFF
cdr3_nt: TGTGCCAGCTCACCGGTGACCGGGACATACAACAATGAGCAGTTCTTC

d_call: NA
clone_size: NA
j_call: TRBJ1-1
v_call: TRBV2
cdr3_aa: CAGRTRGGLDTEAFF
cdr3_nt: TGTGCCGGAAGGACCCGCGGAGGTCTTGACACTGAAGCTTTCTTT

d_call: NA
clone_size: NA
j_call: TRBJ1-1
v_call: TRBV7-6
cdr3_aa: CASSSTALRAGNTEAFF
cdr3_nt: TGTGCCAGCAGTTCTACAGCGCTCCGGGCGGGAAACACTGAAGCTTTCTTT

d_call: NA
clone_size: NA
j_call: TRBJ1-2
v_call: TRBV6-1
cdr3_aa: CASSENVGGGYTF
cdr3_nt: TGTGCCAGCAGTGAAAACGTCGGGGGTGGCTACACCTTC

d_call: NA
clone_size: medium-sized
j_call: TRBJ1-6
v_call: TRBV28
cdr3_aa: CASSLAESSYNSPLHF
cdr3_nt: TGTGCCAGCAGTTTGGCCGAAAGCTCCTATAATTCACCCCTCCACTTT

d_call: TRBD1
clone_size: NA
j_call: TRBJ1-4
v_call: TRBV29-1
cdr3_aa: CSVLTGGSEKLFF
cdr3_nt: TGCAGCGTTCTGACAGGGGGCTCTGAAAAACTGTTTTTT

d_call: NA
clone_size: NA
j_call: TRBJ1-5
v_call: TRBV2
cdr3_aa: CASSDMGNQPQHF
cdr3_nt: TGTGCCAGCAGTGATATGGGGAATCAGCCCCAGCATTTT

d_call: TRBD2
clone_size: NA
j_call: TRBJ2-7
v_call: TRBV6-5
cdr3_aa: CASSFPGLATYEQYF
cdr3_nt: TGTGCCAGCAGTTTCCCGGGACTAGCGACCTACGAGCAGTACTTC

d_call: NA
clone_size: NA
j_call: TRBJ1-1
v_call: TRBV9
cdr3_aa: CASSAGGTEAFF
cdr3_nt: TGTGCCAGCAGCGCCGGTGGGACTGAAGCTTTCTTT

d_call: NA
clone_size: NA
j_call: TRBJ1-1
v_call: TRBV18
cdr3_aa: CASSRYRAEIRRDAEAFF
cdr3_nt: TGTGCCAGCTCCCGTTATAGGGCCGAGATTCGGAGGGACGCTGAAGCTTTCTTT

d_call: NA
clone_size: NA
j_call: TRBJ2-7
v_call: TRBV4-2
cdr3_aa: CASSQSRGRYSYEQYF
cdr3_nt: TGTGCCAGCAGCCAATCTCGCGGCCGATACTCCTACGAGCAGTACTTC

d_call: NA
clone_size: NA
j_call: TRBJ2-7
v_call: TRBV5-5
cdr3_aa: CASRFGQSPRTYEQYF
cdr3_nt: TGTGCCAGCAGGTTCGGACAGAGCCCGAGGACCTACGAGCAGTACTTC

d_call: TRBD2
clone_size: NA
j_call: TRBJ2-3
v_call: TRBV3-1/TRBV3-2
cdr3_aa: CASSQDQGGGVDTQYF
cdr3_nt: TGTGCCAGCAGCCAAGATCAGGGCGGGGGGGTAGATACGCAGTATTTT

d_call: TRBD1
clone_size: NA
j_call: TRBJ2-7
v_call: TRBV6-1
cdr3_aa: CASRDRGHATYEQYF
cdr3_nt: TGTGCCAGCAGGGACAGGGGACACGCTACCTACGAGCAGTACTTC

d_call: NA
clone_size: NA
j_call: TRBJ1-2
v_call: TRBV12-3/TRBV12-4
cdr3_aa: CASQGLSGYTF
cdr3_nt: TGTGCCAGCCAGGGTTTGTCTGGCTACACCTTC

d_call: NA
clone_size: NA
j_call: TRBJ1-1
v_call: TRBV27
cdr3_aa: CASSLRPANTEAFF
cdr3_nt: TGTGCCAGCAGTTTAAGACCAGCTAACACTGAAGCTTTCTTT

d_call: TRBD2
clone_size: NA
j_call: TRBJ2-1
v_call: TRBV7-9
cdr3_aa: CASSSGTSGSYNEQFF
cdr3_nt: TGTGCCAGCAGCTCGGGGACTAGCGGCTCCTACAATGAGCAGTTCTTC

d_call: TRBD1
clone_size: NA
j_call: TRBJ2-2
v_call: TRBV6-5
cdr3_aa: CASTRTGVLAGELFF
cdr3_nt: TGTGCCAGCACCAGGACAGGGGTGTTGGCCGGGGAGCTGTTTTTT

d_call: TRBD1
clone_size: NA
j_call: TRBJ1-2
v_call: TRBV5-4
cdr3_aa: CASSKQGVYGYTF
cdr3_nt: TGTGCCAGCAGCAAACAGGGGGTGTATGGCTACACCTTC

d_call: NA
clone_size: NA
j_call: TRBJ1-1
v_call: TRBV6-5
cdr3_aa: CASRDSNTEAFF
cdr3_nt: TGTGCCAGCCGAGATTCGAACACTGAAGCTTTCTTT

d_call: NA
clone_size: NA
j_call: TRBJ2-2
v_call: TRBV10-3
cdr3_aa: CAISVDGSPTEELFF
cdr3_nt: TGTGCCATCAGTGTGGACGGGAGCCCGACCGAGGAGCTGTTTTTT

d_call: NA
clone_size: few
j_call: TRBJ1-6
v_call: TRBV6-6
cdr3_aa: CASSGDSEVVHF
cdr3_nt: TGTGCCAGCAGCGGCGACAGCGAGGTAGTCCACTTT

d_call: NA
clone_size: NA
j_call: TRBJ2-5
v_call: TRBV28
cdr3_aa: CASSKDTGGRETQYF
cdr3_nt: TGTGCCAGCAGTAAGGATACGGGGGGCCGCGAGACCCAGTACTTC

d_call: NA
clone_size: NA
j_call: TRBJ2-5
v_call: TRBV10-3
cdr3_aa: CAISASTNTETQYF
cdr3_nt: TGTGCCATCAGTGCATCCACGAACACAGAGACCCAGTACTTC